The 17 T cell receptor beta chains presented below share a single source sample, sequenced in a study of Tregs in tolerant kidney transplant recipients. Recipients received nonmyeloablative bone marrow transplants from related graft donors, with transient mixed chimerism. The assay was immunoSEQ multiplex PCR, and TCRdb's table has in-frame clones only and misses some. This table holds some 29,000 clones. The sequences come from CD4+ T cells from blood (PBMCs), collected 24 months after the transplant. The receptors originated from a human patient who received a combined kidney and bone marrow transplant. These T cells may partly come from the graft donor.

This chain's CDR3 is CASSLAGGLSYEQYF. CDR3 DNA (partial): TGTGCCAGCAGCTTGGCGGGAGGCCTCTCCTACGAG. The V and J genes are TRBV7-2 and TRBJ2-7, with 8 nucleotides matching TRBD2. The read finishes 3 residues shy of the CDR3 end, and the germline J gene is used to complete it. The CDR3 is made up of 15 amino acids. Germline CDR1 reads SGHTA; CDR2 reads FQGNSA. The V segment lost 3 bases and the J segment 0 bases; nucleotides outside the gene matches: 4. The full variable domain, its missing parts supplied by reference TRBV7-2 and TRBJ2-7, is GAGVSQSPSNKVTEKGKDVELRCDPISGHTALYWYRQSLGQGLEFLIYFQGNSAPDKSGLPSDRFSAERTGGSVSTLTIQRTQQEDSAVYLCASSLAGGLSYEQYFGPGTRLTVT.

As for this clone: Coverage ceases 3 residues before the CDR3 finishes, and the germline J gene fills in the end. The rearrangement links TRBV30 to TRBJ1-2, with 7 bases lining up with TRBD1. CDR1 and CDR2 (germline): GTSNPN, SVGIG (reference sequence). J was trimmed by 4 bases and V by 1 base; bases with no gene match: 0. The CDR3 spans 12 residues. CDR3 in amino acids: CAWSGQGYGYTF. CDR3 DNA (partial): TGTGCCTGGAGTGGACAGGGCTATGGC. Combining the CDR3 with reference TRBV30 and TRBJ1-2 gives the whole variable domain SQTIHQWPATLVQPVGSPLSLECTVEGTSNPNLYWYRQAAGRGLQLLFYSVGIGQISSEVPQNLSASRPQDRQFILSSKKLLLSDSGFYLCAWSGQGYGYTFGSGTRLTVV.

On this clone itself: The read finishes 3 residues shy of the CDR3 end, and the germline J gene is used to complete it. The chain couples TRBV19 to TRBJ2-2; no clear D. Germline loops: CDR1 LNHDA, CDR2 SQIVND (reference sequence). The CDR3 is 14 residues long. The V gene lost 3 bases and the J gene lost 4 bases, with 9 bases spanning the gap. The sequenced CDR3 bases are TGTGCCAGTAGTATTTCCCAGCGCACCGGGGAG. Its protein is CASSISQRTGE. The whole CDR3 region reads CASSISQRTGELFF.

For this clone: Read sequence stops 3 residues before the CDR3 end, and the germline J gene provides the missing end. The chain links TRBV7-9 to TRBJ1-1; D might be TRBD1 (6 bases). The CDR3 consists of 15 residues. Germline V CDR1 and CDR2: SEHNR, FQNEAQ (reference sequence). The V end was cut by 3 bases, the J end by 0 bases, with 11 bases between. The CDR3 here is CASSFQGHLNTEAFF. The CDR3 bases that were read are TGTGCCAGCAGCTTCCAGGGACACTTGAACACTGAA.

Note on this clone: Coverage ceases 3 residues before the CDR3 finishes, and the germline J gene fills in the end. The V gene is TRBV6-2 or TRBV6-3, the J gene TRBJ2-7, with D tentatively TRBD2 (6 bases). Trimming cost V 6 bases and J 1 base, with 16 bases left between them. Germline CDR1 reads MNHEY; CDR2 reads SVGEGT. This CDR3 comprises 15 residues. CDR3 DNA (partial): TGTGCCAGCAGGCCTGGGGGGAGCGGATCCTACGAG. This translates into CASRPGGSGSYE. The whole CDR3 protein is CASRPGGSGSYEQYF.

The CDR3 protein is CAWGRQGRNEQFF. The sequenced part of the CDR3 DNA is TGTGCCTGGGGACGGCAGGGGAGGAATGAG. The gene calls are TRBV30 and TRBJ2-1; D assignment may be TRBD1 or TRBD2 (6 bases each). The read comes to an end 3 residues before the CDR3 does, leaving the germline J gene to fill in the end. Germline V gives CDR1 GTSNPN, CDR2 SVGIG (reference sequence). The CDR3 runs to 13 residues. V dropped 5 bases and J dropped 7 bases, with 15 bases sitting between them.

The CDR3 DNA, read in part, is TGTGCCAGCAGCTCTAAATCCGGGACAGGTAGAGAGACC. Its translation: CASSSKSGTGRET. The entire CDR3 sequence reads CASSSKSGTGRETQYF. The J gene is TRBJ2-5, the V gene TRBV5-4, with 8 bases fitting TRBD1. Read sequence stops 3 residues before the CDR3 end, and the germline J gene provides the missing end. Germline V lookup: CDR1 SGHNT, CDR2 YYREEE (reference sequence). The CDR3 spans 16 residues. V lost 3 bases to trimming and J lost 4 bases; unmatched junction nucleotides: 11.

Concerning this clone itself: The read is 3 residues too short to cover the CDR3 end, so that end is filled in from the germline J gene. The chain couples TRBV3-1 (or the pseudogene TRBV3-2) to TRBJ2-7; 13 bases align to TRBD2. The CDR3 extends over 17 amino acids. Unmatched junction bases numbered 14, after V lost 6 bases and J lost 6 bases. The germline gives CDR1 LGHDT, CDR2 YNNKEL (reference sequence). The CDR3 bases that were read are TGTGCCAGCAGACGCTCCGGGACTAGCGGGATTGCAGGCGAG. It codes for CASRRSGTSGIAGE. The CDR3 in its entirety is CASRRSGTSGIAGEQYF.

In regard to this clone: Coverage ceases 3 residues before the CDR3 finishes, and the germline J gene fills in the end. This chain links TRBV4-2 with TRBJ2-1, with TRBD1 matching 12 bases. V was clipped by 1 base and J by 9 bases; unmatched bases: 7. Per the germline V gene, CDR1 is LGHNA and CDR2 is YNFKEQ. CDR3 size: 16 residues. The chain's CDR3 is CASSQGGDRGQGEQFF. Incomplete CDR3 DNA: TGTGCCAGCAGCCAAGGGGGGGACAGGGGGCAGGGTGAG.

Worth noting for this clone: Read sequence stops 3 residues before the CDR3 end, and the germline J gene provides the missing end. This sequence joins TRBV20-1 and TRBJ2-7; 9 bases are a match to TRBD2. The junction had 6 bases not matched to a gene; V was cut back by 0 bases and J by 0 bases. This CDR3 has 16 amino acids. The germline gives CDR1 DFQATT, CDR2 SNEGSKA (reference sequence). CDR3 in amino acids: CSARDGLAGSSYEQYF. CDR3 bases read: TGCAGTGCTAGAGATGGTCTAGCGGGAAGCTCCTACGAG.

With regard to this clone: Read coverage stops 3 residues before the CDR3 terminus; the germline J gene supplies the remainder. The V call is TRBV2, the J call TRBJ2-1; maybe TRBD1 (5 bases). V was pared by 5 bases and J by 7 bases, with 12 bases between. CDR1 is SNHLY, CDR2 FYNNEI, per germline. This CDR3 is built from 13 residues. The CDR3 protein is CASSISYRNEQFF. Incomplete CDR3 DNA: TGTGCCAGCAGTATCAGCTACAGGAATGAG.

Turning to this clone: The read falls 3 residues short of the CDR3 end, and the missing part is taken from the germline J gene. Other DNA sequences in this sample translate to the same CDR3. The V and J genes are TRBV20-1 and TRBJ2-5, with TRBD2 as a possible D gene (5 bases). The CDR3 length is 13 residues. CDR1 and CDR2 from the germline V gene are DFQATT and SNEGSKA (reference sequence). V was clipped by 3 bases and J by 1 base, with 9 bases between them. The covered CDR3 bases are TGCAGTGCTAGTAGGACTGCCCAAGAGACC. This encodes CSASRTAQET. The full-length CDR3 reads as CSASRTAQETQYF.

Regarding this clone: The observed sequence ends 3 residues before the CDR3 terminus, with the missing tail filled in from the germline J gene. The chain links TRBV18 to TRBJ2-7; TRBD1 matches at 8 bases. The CDR3 is 15 amino acids. J lost 2 bases, V lost 3 bases, and 6 bases had no gene match. Germline CDR1 and CDR2: KGHSH and LQKENI. The CDR3 here is CASSPSVDRAYEQYF. The sequenced CDR3 bases are TGTGCCAGCTCACCCTCCGTGGACAGGGCCTACGAG.

Concerning this clone: The CDR3 is cut off 3 residues early in the read; its end comes from the germline J gene. V gene TRBV20-1 combines with J gene TRBJ2-3, with D possibly matching TRBD2 (5 bases). Trimming shortened V by 1 base and J by 1 base, and 12 bases separated the two germline ends. The germline gives CDR1 DFQATT, CDR2 SNEGSKA (reference sequence). The CDR3 covers 15 residues. The CDR3 spells CSARVPARGTDTQYF. Partial CDR3 DNA: TGCAGTGCTAGAGTTCCCGCGCGGGGCACAGATACG.

For this clone: The CDR3 is cut off 3 residues early in the read; its end comes from the germline J gene. V usage is TRBV20-1 and J usage is TRBJ1-5, with no clear D. V shed 1 base and J shed 4 bases, with 5 bases lying between them. The CDR3 spans 12 residues. Looked up from germline, CDR1 is DFQATT and CDR2 is SNEGSKA (reference sequence). The covered CDR3 bases are TGCAGTGCTAGAGTCAAAAATCAGCCC. Protein: CSARVKNQP. The CDR3 in full is CSARVKNQPQHF.

In the case of this clone: From the germline J gene comes the end of the CDR3, since the read stops 3 residues before it. V and J are TRBV29-1 and TRBJ1-2; D is perhaps TRBD1 (5 bases). V was clipped by 4 bases and J by 6 bases, with 18 bases between them. CDR3 length: 14 amino acids. CDR1 and CDR2 (germline): SQVTM, ANQGSEA. CDR3 region: CSVALSWTRDGYTF. CDR3 bases read: TGCAGCGTTGCTCTTAGTTGGACCAGGGATGGC.

Note on this clone: The CDR3 end is not reached by the read, which stops 3 residues before it; the germline J gene fills it in. The chain recombines TRBV10-3 with TRBJ2-3; D is unclear. Germline V gene lookup returns CDR1 ENHRY and CDR2 SYGVKD. The CDR3 covers 15 residues. V shed 2 bases and J shed 0 bases, with 9 bases lying between them. CDR3 DNA (partial): TGTGCCATCAGTGAGAGTGTGACTAGCACAGATACG. Its protein is CAISESVTSTDT. The CDR3 reads in full as CAISESVTSTDTQYF.